This TCR beta chain was recorded in a study of neurological immune-mediated disorders. Looking at the study overall: There were some 35 multiple sclerosis patients; around 31 were relapsing-remitting and 3 were secondary progressive. Whole-study results and caveats: The highest TCR clonal expansion occurred in HTLV-1-associated myelopathy; multiple sclerosis fell below healthy controls.

In germline, CDR1 is DFQATT, CDR2 SNEGSKA (reference sequence). The CDR3 spans 14 residues. V lost 3 bases and J lost 4, with 14 bases in between. The cDNA was generated by 5'RACE with 10-nucleotide random UMIs. In TCRdb, the 5' RACE reads were re-called with MiXCR into one record per CDR3 protein. The table has 50,000 to 80,000 distinct CDR3 sequences, less than 5.5% seen once. For this clonotype: The antigen is undetermined.

The chain carries TRBV20-1 and TRBJ2-3; D may be TRBD2 (7 bases). This clonotype was sampled from a man younger than 40 with multiple sclerosis. Sequenced: PBMCs. The DNA of the CDR3 is TGCAGTGCTAGCGGGGGGCCAATCCCAGATACGCAGTATTTT. This codes for CSASGGPIPDTQYF.